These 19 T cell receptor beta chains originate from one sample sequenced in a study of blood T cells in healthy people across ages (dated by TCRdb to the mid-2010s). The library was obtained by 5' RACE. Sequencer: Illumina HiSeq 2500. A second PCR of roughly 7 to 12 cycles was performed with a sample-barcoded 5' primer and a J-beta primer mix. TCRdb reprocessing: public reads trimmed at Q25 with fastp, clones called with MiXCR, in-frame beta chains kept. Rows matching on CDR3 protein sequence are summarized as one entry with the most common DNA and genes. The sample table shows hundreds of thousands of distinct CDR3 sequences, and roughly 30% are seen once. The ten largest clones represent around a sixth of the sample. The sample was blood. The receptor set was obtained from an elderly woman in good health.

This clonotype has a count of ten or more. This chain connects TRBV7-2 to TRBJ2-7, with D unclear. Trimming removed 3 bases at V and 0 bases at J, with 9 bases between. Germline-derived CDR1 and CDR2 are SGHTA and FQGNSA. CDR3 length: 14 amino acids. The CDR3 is CASSFGPSSYEQYF. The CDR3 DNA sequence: TGTGCCAGCAGCTTCGGCCCGAGCTCCTACGAGCAGTACTTC.

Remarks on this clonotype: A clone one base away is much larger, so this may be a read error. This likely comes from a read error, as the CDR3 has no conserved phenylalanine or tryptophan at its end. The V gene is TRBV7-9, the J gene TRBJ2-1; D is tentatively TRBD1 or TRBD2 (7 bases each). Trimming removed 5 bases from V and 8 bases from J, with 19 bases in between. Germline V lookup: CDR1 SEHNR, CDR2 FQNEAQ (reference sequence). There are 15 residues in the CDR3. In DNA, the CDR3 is TGTGCCAGCAGCCTGGCAGGGGGGGGGCTGGATGAGCAGTTCTCC. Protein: CASSLAGGGLDEQFS.

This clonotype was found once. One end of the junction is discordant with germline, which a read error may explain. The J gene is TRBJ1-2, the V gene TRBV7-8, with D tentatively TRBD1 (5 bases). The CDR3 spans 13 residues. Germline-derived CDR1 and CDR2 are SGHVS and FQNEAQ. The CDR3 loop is CASSLGTLWGCTF. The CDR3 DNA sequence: TGTGCCAGCAGCTTAGGCACCCTCTGGGGCTGCACCTTC. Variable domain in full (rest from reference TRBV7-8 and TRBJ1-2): GAGVSQSPRYKVAKRGQDVALRCDPISGHVSLFWYQQALGQGPEFLTYFQNEAQLDKSGLPSDRFFAERPEGSVSTLKIQRTQQEDSAVYLCASSLGTLWGCTFGSGTRLTVV.

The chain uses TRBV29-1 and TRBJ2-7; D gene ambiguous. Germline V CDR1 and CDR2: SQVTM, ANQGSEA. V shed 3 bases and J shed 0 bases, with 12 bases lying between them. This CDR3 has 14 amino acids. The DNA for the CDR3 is TGCAGCGTTGAGGAGACGCGGAGCTCCTACGAGCAGTACTTC. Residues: CSVEETRSSYEQYF.

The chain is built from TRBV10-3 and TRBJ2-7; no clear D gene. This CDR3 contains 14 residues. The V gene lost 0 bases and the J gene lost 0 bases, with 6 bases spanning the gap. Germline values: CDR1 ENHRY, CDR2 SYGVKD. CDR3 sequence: CAISESANSYEQYF. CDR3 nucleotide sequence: TGTGCCATCAGTGAGTCGGCAAACTCCTACGAGCAGTACTTC.

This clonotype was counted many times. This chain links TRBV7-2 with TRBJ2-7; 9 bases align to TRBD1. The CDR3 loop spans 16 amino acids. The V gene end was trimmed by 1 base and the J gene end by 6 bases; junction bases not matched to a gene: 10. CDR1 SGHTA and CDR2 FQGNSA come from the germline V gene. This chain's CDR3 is CASSLGLGQGQREQYF. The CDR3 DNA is TGTGCCAGCAGCTTAGGGTTGGGACAGGGCCAACGCGAGCAGTACTTC.

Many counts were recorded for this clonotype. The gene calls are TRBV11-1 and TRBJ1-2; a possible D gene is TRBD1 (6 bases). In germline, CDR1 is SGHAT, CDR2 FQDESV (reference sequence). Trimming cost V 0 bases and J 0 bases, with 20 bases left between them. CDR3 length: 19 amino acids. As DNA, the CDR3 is TGTGCCAGCAGCTTAGCGTCTCTTGGACAGCCGAAAGCTAACTATGGCTACACCTTC. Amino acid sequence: CASSLASLGQPKANYGYTF.

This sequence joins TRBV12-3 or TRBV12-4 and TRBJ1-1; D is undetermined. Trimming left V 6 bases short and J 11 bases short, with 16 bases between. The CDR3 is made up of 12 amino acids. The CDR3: CASSDRGGRAFF. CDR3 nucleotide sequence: TGTGCCAGCAGCGATCGAGGTGGTAGGGCTTTCTTT.

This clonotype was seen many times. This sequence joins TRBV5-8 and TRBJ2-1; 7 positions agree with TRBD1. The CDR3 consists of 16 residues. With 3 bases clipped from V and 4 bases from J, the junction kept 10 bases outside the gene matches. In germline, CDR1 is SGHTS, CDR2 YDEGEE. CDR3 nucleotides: TGTGCCAGCAGCTGGGTGGCGACAGGGCGATACAATGAGCAGTTCTTC. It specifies CASSWVATGRYNEQFF.

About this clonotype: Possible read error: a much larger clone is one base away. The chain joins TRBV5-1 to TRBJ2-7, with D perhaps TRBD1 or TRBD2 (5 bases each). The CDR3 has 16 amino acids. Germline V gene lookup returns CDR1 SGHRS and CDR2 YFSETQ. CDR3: CASSLAGRDGSYGQYF. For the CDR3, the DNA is TGCGCCAGCAGCTTGGCCGGAAGGGACGGCTCCTACGGGCAGTACTTC.

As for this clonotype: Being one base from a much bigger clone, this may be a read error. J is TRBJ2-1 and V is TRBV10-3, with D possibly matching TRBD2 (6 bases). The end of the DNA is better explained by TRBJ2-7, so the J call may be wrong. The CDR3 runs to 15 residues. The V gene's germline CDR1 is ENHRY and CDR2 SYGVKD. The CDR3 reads CAISNRAGTYNEQYF. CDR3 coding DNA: TGTGCCATCAGTAACCGAGCGGGTACCTACAATGAGCAGTACTTC.

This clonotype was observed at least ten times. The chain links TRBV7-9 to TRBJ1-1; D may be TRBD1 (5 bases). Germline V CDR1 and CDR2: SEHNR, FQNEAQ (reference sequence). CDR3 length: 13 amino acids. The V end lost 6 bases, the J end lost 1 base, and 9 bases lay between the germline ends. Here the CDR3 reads CASRLDTNTEAFF. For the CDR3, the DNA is TGTGCCAGCAGATTGGACACGAACACTGAAGCTTTCTTT. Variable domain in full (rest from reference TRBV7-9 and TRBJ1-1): DTGVSQNPRHKITKRGQNVTFRCDPISEHNRLYWYRQTLGQGPEFLTYFQNEAQLEKSRLLSDRFSAERPKGSFSTLEIQRTEQGDSAMYLCASRLDTNTEAFFGQGTRLTVV.

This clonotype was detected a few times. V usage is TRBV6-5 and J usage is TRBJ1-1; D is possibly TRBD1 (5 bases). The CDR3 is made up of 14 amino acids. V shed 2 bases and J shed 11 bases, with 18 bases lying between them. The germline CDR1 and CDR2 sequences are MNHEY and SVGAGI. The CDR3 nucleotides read TGTGCCAGCAGTTACCGGGGGGGGGTGAATTTGGCTTTCTTT. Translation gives CASSYRGGVNLAFF.

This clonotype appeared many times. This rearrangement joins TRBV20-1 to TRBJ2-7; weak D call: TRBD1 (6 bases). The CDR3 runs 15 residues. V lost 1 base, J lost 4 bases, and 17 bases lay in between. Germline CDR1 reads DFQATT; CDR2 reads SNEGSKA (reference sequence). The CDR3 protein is CSARGQGGAKYEQYF. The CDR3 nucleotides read TGCAGTGCTAGAGGCCAAGGGGGAGCAAAGTACGAGCAGTACTTC.

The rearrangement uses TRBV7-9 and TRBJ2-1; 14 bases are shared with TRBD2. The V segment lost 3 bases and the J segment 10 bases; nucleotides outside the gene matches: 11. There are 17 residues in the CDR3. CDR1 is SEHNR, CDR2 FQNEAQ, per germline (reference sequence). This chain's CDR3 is CASSLTPGLAGVGEQFF. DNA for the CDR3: TGTGCCAGCAGCTTGACACCGGGACTAGCGGGAGTGGGAGAGCAGTTCTTC.

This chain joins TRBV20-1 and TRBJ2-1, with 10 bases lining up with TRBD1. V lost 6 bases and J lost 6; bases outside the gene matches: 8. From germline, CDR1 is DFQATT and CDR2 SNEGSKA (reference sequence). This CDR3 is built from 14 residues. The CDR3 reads CSAAGQGSCNEQFF. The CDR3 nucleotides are TGCAGTGCGGCGGGACAGGGGTCTTGCAATGAGCAGTTCTTC.

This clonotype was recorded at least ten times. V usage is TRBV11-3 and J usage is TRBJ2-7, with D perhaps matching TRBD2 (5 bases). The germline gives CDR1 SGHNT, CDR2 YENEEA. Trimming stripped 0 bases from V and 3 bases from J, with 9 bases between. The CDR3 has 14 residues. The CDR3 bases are TGTGCCAGCAGCTTAGAAAGAGGGTACTACGAGCAGTACTTC. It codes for CASSLERGYYEQYF.

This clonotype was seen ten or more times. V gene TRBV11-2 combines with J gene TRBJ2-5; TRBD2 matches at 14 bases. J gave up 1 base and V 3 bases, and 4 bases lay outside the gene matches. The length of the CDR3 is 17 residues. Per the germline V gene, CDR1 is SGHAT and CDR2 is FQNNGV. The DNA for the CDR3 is TGTGCCAGCAGCTTCGGGACTAGCGGGGGCCGCCAAGAGACCCAGTACTTC. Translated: CASSFGTSGGRQETQYF.

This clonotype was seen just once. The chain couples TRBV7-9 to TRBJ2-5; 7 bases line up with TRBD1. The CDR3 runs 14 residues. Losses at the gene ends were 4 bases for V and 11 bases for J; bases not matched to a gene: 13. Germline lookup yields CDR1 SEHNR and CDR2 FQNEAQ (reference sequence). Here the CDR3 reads CASSSRQGLREQYF. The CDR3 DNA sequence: TGTGCCAGCAGCTCCCGACAGGGTCTAAGGGAGCAGTACTTC. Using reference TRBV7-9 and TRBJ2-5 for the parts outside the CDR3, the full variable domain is DTGVSQNPRHKITKRGQNVTFRCDPISEHNRLYWYRQTLGQGPEFLTYFQNEAQLEKSRLLSDRFSAERPKGSFSTLEIQRTEQGDSAMYLCASSSRQGLREQYFGPGTRLLVL.